These T cell receptor beta chains were read from a single sample in a study of blood T cell repertoires in COVID-19. Repertoires were generated with immunoSEQ multiplex PCR, while TCRdb's copy carries only in-frame clones and drops some. The sample has 250,000 to 300,000 clones, roughly 87% seen once; the top ten hold roughly 2%. Sequences were obtained from peripheral blood. These receptors came from a woman in her 50s who had recovered from COVID-19. Both conserved end residues are part of each CDR3. Each record gives: D gene, J gene, clone size, V gene, CDR3 protein, CDR3 DNA. D genes are given only for firm matches. Not all rows give a size; the values are once, few, many and, for expanded clones, a class.

D gene: NA; J gene: TRBJ1-1; clone size: NA; V gene: TRBV19; CDR3 protein: CASSIIGGANTEAFF; CDR3 DNA: TGTGCCAGTAGTATAATTGGGGGCGCGAACACTGAAGCTTTCTTT
D gene: NA; J gene: TRBJ2-1; clone size: many; V gene: TRBV4-2; CDR3 protein: CASSSPGVQSSYNEQFF; CDR3 DNA: TGTGCCAGCAGCTCCCCAGGGGTTCAGAGCTCCTACAATGAGCAGTTCTTC
D gene: NA; J gene: TRBJ2-3; clone size: NA; V gene: TRBV7-9; CDR3 protein: CASSPNTWSRTDTQYF; CDR3 DNA: TGTGCCAGCAGCCCGAACACATGGAGCCGCACAGATACGCAGTATTTT
D gene: TRBD1; J gene: TRBJ1-2; clone size: NA; V gene: TRBV19; CDR3 protein: CASRSTQGQLFGYTF; CDR3 DNA: TGTGCCAGTAGATCCACTCAGGGACAGTTGTTTGGCTACACCTTC
D gene: TRBD1; J gene: TRBJ2-4; clone size: NA; V gene: TRBV2; CDR3 protein: CASRTGQGTSRAKNIQYF; CDR3 DNA: TGTGCCAGCAGGACCGGACAGGGAACGAGTAGGGCCAAAAACATTCAGTACTTC
D gene: NA; J gene: TRBJ1-2; clone size: NA; V gene: TRBV19; CDR3 protein: CASSIRGTSTMSYTF; CDR3 DNA: TGTGCCAGTAGTATAAGAGGCACCTCAACTATGAGCTACACCTTC
D gene: NA; J gene: TRBJ1-4; clone size: NA; V gene: TRBV30; CDR3 protein: CAWRALGGPSEKLFF; CDR3 DNA: TGTGCCTGGAGAGCCCTCGGGGGACCTAGTGAAAAACTGTTTTTT
D gene: NA; J gene: TRBJ1-1; clone size: NA; V gene: TRBV19; CDR3 protein: CASSIGTGEKAFF; CDR3 DNA: TGTGCCAGTAGTATTGGAACCGGGGAGAAAGCTTTCTTT
D gene: NA; J gene: TRBJ1-2; clone size: NA; V gene: TRBV28; CDR3 protein: CASSPPGDLYGYTF; CDR3 DNA: TGTGCCAGCAGCCCCCCGGGGGATTTATATGGCTACACCTTC
D gene: TRBD2; J gene: TRBJ2-3; clone size: NA; V gene: TRBV7-9; CDR3 protein: CASSLGGTSGADTQYF; CDR3 DNA: TGTGCCAGCAGCTTAGGGGGGACTAGCGGGGCAGATACGCAGTATTTT
D gene: NA; J gene: TRBJ1-4; clone size: NA; V gene: TRBV6-5; CDR3 protein: CASSYSGGFRWEKLFF; CDR3 DNA: TGTGCCAGCAGTTACTCGGGCGGGTTTAGGTGGGAAAAACTGTTTTTT
D gene: NA; J gene: TRBJ1-1; clone size: NA; V gene: TRBV20-1; CDR3 protein: CSHAGSTEAFF; CDR3 DNA: TGCAGCCACGCGGGGAGCACTGAAGCTTTCTTT
D gene: NA; J gene: TRBJ2-5; clone size: once; V gene: TRBV30; CDR3 protein: CAWSPQETQYF; CDR3 DNA: TGTGCCTGGAGCCCTCAAGAGACCCAGTACTTC
D gene: NA; J gene: TRBJ2-2; clone size: once; V gene: TRBV5-1; CDR3 protein: CASSRTDRSTGELFF; CDR3 DNA: TGCGCCAGCAGCCGTACCGACAGGTCCACCGGGGAGCTGTTTTTT
D gene: NA; J gene: TRBJ2-3; clone size: NA; V gene: TRBV29-1; CDR3 protein: CSVDSGSTDTQYF; CDR3 DNA: TGCAGCGTTGATAGCGGAAGCACAGATACGCAGTATTTT
D gene: NA; J gene: TRBJ2-1; clone size: NA; V gene: TRBV24-1; CDR3 protein: CATSVKPSRGSSYNEQFF; CDR3 DNA: TGTGCCACCAGTGTTAAACCCTCGCGGGGAAGCTCCTACAATGAGCAGTTCTTC
D gene: NA; J gene: TRBJ1-6; clone size: NA; V gene: TRBV7-2; CDR3 protein: CASSQGSPLHF; CDR3 DNA: TGTGCCAGCAGCCAGGGGAGTCCCCTCCACTTT
D gene: TRBD1; J gene: TRBJ1-2; clone size: few; V gene: TRBV20-1; CDR3 protein: CSALGQDGYTF; CDR3 DNA: TGCAGTGCTTTAGGACAGGATGGCTACACCTTC
D gene: TRBD2; J gene: TRBJ2-1; clone size: NA; V gene: TRBV7-3; CDR3 protein: CASSRGLAGKNEQFF; CDR3 DNA: TGTGCCAGCAGCCGGGGACTAGCGGGAAAGAATGAGCAGTTCTTC
D gene: NA; J gene: TRBJ1-6; clone size: NA; V gene: TRBV7-4; CDR3 protein: CAGYREKQEGSPLHF; CDR3 DNA: TGTGCCGGATACCGGGAGAAACAAGAGGGTTCACCCCTCCACTTT
D gene: NA; J gene: TRBJ2-3; clone size: NA; V gene: TRBV29-1; CDR3 protein: CSVVLFTGTKQVDTQYF; CDR3 DNA: TGCAGCGTTGTCCTTTTCACAGGGACCAAACAGGTAGATACGCAGTATTTT
D gene: NA; J gene: TRBJ1-5; clone size: many; V gene: TRBV5-1; CDR3 protein: CASSYGGVAQPQHF; CDR3 DNA: TGCGCCAGCAGCTATGGGGGGGTTGCTCAGCCCCAGCATTTT
D gene: NA; J gene: TRBJ1-2; clone size: NA; V gene: TRBV5-1; CDR3 protein: CASQTGYHYGYTF; CDR3 DNA: TGCGCCAGCCAGACAGGCTACCACTATGGCTACACCTTC
D gene: NA; J gene: TRBJ2-3; clone size: NA; V gene: TRBV4-3; CDR3 protein: CASSQGGASAPGTGTQYF; CDR3 DNA: TGCGCCAGCAGCCAAGGCGGAGCCTCCGCTCCGGGTACGGGTACGCAGTATTTT
D gene: TRBD1; J gene: TRBJ2-7; clone size: NA; V gene: TRBV9; CDR3 protein: CASSGGTGPYEQYF; CDR3 DNA: TGTGCCAGCAGCGGAGGGACAGGTCCGTACGAGCAGTACTTC
D gene: TRBD2; J gene: TRBJ2-5; clone size: once; V gene: TRBV6-4; CDR3 protein: CATREGGGETQYF; CDR3 DNA: TGTGCCACCCGGGAGGGGGGCGGAGAGACCCAGTACTTC
D gene: TRBD2; J gene: TRBJ2-7; clone size: NA; V gene: TRBV27; CDR3 protein: CASSFLAGGPKGGEQYF; CDR3 DNA: TGTGCCAGCAGTTTCCTAGCGGGAGGCCCCAAGGGAGGCGAGCAGTACTTC